This T cell receptor (beta chain) originates from a study of identical twins. TCRdb analysed the 5' RACE reads with MiXCR anew, one entry per CDR3 protein. This table holds over 500,000 distinct CDR3 sequences, about 20% found once. A word on this clonotype: What it binds is unknown.

Study outcomes and limitations: Insertions were fewer in abundant cord blood beta clonotypes, whereas memory repertoires showed none of this pattern. Cross-sectional statistics, not tracking of the same donors, supported the conclusions.

The CDR3 sequence is 14 residues long. Between the trimmed V and J ends, which lost 3 bases and 6 bases, there was a span of 16 bases. Looked up from germline, CDR1 is DFQATT and CDR2 is SNEGSKA (reference sequence). This same sample was also part of a study on T cells expressing NK-cell markers. As that study records: Dominant NKG2C+ clonotypes made up roughly 1.0-7.0% of CD8+ T cells in roughly six donors.

This sequence joins TRBV20-1 and TRBJ2-3; tentative D call: TRBD2 (5 bases). The sequenced material came from CD4+ T cells sorted from blood. This clonotype was sampled from a woman aged 18-29 years in good health. CDR3 protein: CSASSDAWQDTQYF. The CDR3, as DNA: TGCAGTGCTAGTAGCGATGCATGGCAGGATACGCAGTATTTT.